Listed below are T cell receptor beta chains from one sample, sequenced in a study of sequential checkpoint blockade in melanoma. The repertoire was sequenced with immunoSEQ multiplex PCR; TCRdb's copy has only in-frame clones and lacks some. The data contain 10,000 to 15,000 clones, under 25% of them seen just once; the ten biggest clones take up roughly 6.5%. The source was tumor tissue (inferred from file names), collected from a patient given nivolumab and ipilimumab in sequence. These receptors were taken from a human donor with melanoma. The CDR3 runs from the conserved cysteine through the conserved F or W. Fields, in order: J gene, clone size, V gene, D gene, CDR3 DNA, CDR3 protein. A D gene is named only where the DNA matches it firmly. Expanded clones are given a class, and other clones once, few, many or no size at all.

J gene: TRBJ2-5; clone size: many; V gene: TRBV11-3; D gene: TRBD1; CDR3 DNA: TGTGCCAGCAGCTCTAGGACAGGGGACCAAGAGACCCAGTACTTC; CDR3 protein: CASSSRTGDQETQYF
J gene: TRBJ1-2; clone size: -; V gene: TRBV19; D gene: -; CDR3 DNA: TGTGCCAGTAGTATAGACGAGGGGTGGGACCTCTATGGCTACACCTTC; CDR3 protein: CASSIDEGWDLYGYTF
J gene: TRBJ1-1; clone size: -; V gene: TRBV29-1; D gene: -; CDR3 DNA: TGCAGCGTTGTTGTGACATCGGCAACTGAAGCTTTCTTT; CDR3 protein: CSVVVTSATEAFF
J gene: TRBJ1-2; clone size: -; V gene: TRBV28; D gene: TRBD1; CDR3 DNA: TGTGCCAGCAGACCGCCCCAACAGGGGAGCTATGGCTACACCTTC; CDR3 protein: CASRPPQQGSYGYTF
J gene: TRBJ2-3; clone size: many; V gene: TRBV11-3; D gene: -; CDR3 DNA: TGTGCCAGCAGCCGCTTACCGGGGCAGGGGACAGATACGCAGTATTTT; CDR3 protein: CASSRLPGQGTDTQYF
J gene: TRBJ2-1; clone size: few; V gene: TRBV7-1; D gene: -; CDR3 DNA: TGTGCCAGCAGCCGAACTACGAAGAGTGAGCAGTTCTTC; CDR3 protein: CASSRTTKSEQFF
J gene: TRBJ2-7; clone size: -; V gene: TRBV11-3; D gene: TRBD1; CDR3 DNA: TGTGCCAGCAGCTTAGGGACAGGGGGCGCGCTATACGAGCAGTACTTC; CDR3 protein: CASSLGTGGALYEQYF
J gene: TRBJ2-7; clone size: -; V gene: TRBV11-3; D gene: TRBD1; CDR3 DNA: TGTGCCAGCAGCCATCAAAGGACAGGATCCTACGAGCAGTACTTC; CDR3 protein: CASSHQRTGSYEQYF
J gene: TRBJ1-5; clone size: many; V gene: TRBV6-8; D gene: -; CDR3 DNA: TGTGCCAGCAGTGATGGGGGTTACAATCAGCCCCAGCATTTT; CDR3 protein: CASSDGGYNQPQHF
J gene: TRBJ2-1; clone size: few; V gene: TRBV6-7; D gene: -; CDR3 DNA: TGTGCCAGCACCCGAATGGATGAGCAGTTCTTC; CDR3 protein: CASTRMDEQFF
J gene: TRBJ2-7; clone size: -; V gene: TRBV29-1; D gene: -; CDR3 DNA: TGCAGCGTTGTAGGGGCGTGGCAGGACGAGCAGTACTTC; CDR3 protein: CSVVGAWQDEQYF
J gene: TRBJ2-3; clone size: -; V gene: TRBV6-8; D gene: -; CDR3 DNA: TGTGCCAGCAGTTACCAGGGGGGGCAACTCACAGATACGCAGTATTTT; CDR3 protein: CASSYQGGQLTDTQYF
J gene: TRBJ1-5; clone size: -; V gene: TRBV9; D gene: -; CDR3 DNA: TGTGCCAGCAGTGAAGGGGTTATGACGACCGGTCAGCCCCAGCATTTT; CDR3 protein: CASSEGVMTTGQPQHF
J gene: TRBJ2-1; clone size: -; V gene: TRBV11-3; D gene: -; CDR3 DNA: TGTGCCAGCAGCCCAATAGCGGCTAACTACAATGAGCAGTTCTTC; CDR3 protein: CASSPIAANYNEQFF
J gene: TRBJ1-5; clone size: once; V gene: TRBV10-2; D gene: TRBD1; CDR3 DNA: TGCGCCAGCAGTGCCGTTGGACAGGGGAAGAATCAGCCCCAGCATTTT; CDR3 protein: CASSAVGQGKNQPQHF
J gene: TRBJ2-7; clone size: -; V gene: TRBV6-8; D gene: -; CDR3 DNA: TGTGCCAGCAGTGCGGCCAAGTACGAGCAGTACTTC; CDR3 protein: CASSAAKYEQYF
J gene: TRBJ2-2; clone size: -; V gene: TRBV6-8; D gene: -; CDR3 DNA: TGTGCCAGCAGTTCGAACACCGGGGAGCTGTTTTTT; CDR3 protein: CASSSNTGELFF
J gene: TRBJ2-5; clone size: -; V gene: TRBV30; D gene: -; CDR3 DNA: TGTGCCTGGAGTGTACATGGGACAACCGGGGAGACCCAGTACTTC; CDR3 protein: CAWSVHGTTGETQYF
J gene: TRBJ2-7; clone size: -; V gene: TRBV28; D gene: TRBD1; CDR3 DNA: TGTGCCAGCAGCACCAAAATGCTGGACAGGTTCCACGAGCAGTACTTC; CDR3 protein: CASSTKMLDRFHEQYF
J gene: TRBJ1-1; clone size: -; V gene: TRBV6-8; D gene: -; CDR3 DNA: TGTGCCAGCAGCCCGGGACCGATGAACACTGAAGCTTTCTTT; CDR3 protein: CASSPGPMNTEAFF
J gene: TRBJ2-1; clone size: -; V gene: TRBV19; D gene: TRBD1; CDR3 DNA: TGTGCCAGTAGTGGGGACAGGGGGCGTGAGCAGTTCTTC; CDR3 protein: CASSGDRGREQFF
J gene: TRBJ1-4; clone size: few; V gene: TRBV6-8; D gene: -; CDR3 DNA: TGTGCCAGCAGTCTGACCCAGGGAGAAAAACTGTTTTTT; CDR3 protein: CASSLTQGEKLFF
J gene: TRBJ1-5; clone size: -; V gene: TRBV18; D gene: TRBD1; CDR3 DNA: TGTGCCAGCTCACCCGAGGACAGGGGGCGAAATCAGCCCCAGCATTTT; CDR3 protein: CASSPEDRGRNQPQHF
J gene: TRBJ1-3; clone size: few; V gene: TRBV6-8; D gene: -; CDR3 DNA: TGTGCCAGCAGCGGGGTCTCTGGAAACACCATATATTTT; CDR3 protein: CASSGVSGNTIYF
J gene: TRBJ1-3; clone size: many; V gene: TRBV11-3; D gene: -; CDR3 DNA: TGTGCCAGCAGCTCAACTAGAATCGGAAACACCATATATTTT; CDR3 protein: CASSSTRIGNTIYF
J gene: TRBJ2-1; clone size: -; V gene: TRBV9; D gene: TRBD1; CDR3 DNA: TGTGCCAGCAGCTTCCGGGACAGGGGAAGCGATGAGCAGTTCTTC; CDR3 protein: CASSFRDRGSDEQFF
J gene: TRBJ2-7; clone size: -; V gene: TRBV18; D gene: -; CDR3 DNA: TGTGCCAGCTCACCACCTCGGACTTCTTACGAGCAGTACTTC; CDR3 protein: CASSPPRTSYEQYF
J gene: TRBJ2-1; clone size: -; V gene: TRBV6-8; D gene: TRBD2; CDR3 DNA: TGTGCCACCGGGAGGGCTAGCGGGGTCAATGAGCAGTTCTTC; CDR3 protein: CATGRASGVNEQFF
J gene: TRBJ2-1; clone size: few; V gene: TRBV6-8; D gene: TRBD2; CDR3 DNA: TGTGCCAGCAGTTACCTCAGCGGGAGGGCCCCCTACGAGCAGTTCTTC; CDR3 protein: CASSYLSGRAPYEQFF
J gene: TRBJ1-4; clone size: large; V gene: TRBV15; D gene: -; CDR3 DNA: TGTGCCACCAGCAGAGGAGGGGCTAATGAAAAACTGTTTTTT; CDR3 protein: CATSRGGANEKLFF
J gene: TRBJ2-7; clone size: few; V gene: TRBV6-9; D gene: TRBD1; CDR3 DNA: TGTGCCAGCAGTTCAGACAGGGACTACGAGCAGTACTTC; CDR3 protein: CASSSDRDYEQYF
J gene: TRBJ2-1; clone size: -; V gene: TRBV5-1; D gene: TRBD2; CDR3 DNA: TGCGCCAGCAGCTCCTCACTAGCGGGGGGAGCCTACAATGAGCAGTTCTTC; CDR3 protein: CASSSSLAGGAYNEQFF
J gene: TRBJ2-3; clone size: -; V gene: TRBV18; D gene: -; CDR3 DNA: TGTGCCAGCTCCCCAAAAGGTGCCACAGATACGCAGTATTTT; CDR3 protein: CASSPKGATDTQYF
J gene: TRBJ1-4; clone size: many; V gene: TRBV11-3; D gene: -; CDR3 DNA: TGTGCCAGCAGCCTCGTTGGGGGGCAGGATGAAAAACTGTTTTTT; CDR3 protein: CASSLVGGQDEKLFF
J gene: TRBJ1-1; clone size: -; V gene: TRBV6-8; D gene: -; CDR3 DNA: TGTGCCAGCCCTATCGGGGGGCGGGCTGTAAACACTGAAGCTTTCTTT; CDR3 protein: CASPIGGRAVNTEAFF
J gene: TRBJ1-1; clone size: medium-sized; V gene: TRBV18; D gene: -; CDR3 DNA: TGTGCCAGCTCACTACCCCCGGGGCGGATTAACACTGAAGCTTTCTTT; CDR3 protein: CASSLPPGRINTEAFF
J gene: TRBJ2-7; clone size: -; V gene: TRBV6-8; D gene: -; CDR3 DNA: TGTGCCAGCAGAACGAGGGGCGGCAGGCCGTCGACCGAGCAGTACTTC; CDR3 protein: CASRTRGGRPSTEQYF
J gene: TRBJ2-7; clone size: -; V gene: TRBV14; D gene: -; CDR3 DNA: TGTGCCAGCAGTCCCAAACGGTGGGGTGCTCGATACGAGCAGTACTTC; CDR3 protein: CASSPKRWGARYEQYF
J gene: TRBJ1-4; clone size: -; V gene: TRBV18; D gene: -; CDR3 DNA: TGTGCCAGCTCACCAGGAAGGGGGGCAGGTGAAAAACTGTTTTTT; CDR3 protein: CASSPGRGAGEKLFF
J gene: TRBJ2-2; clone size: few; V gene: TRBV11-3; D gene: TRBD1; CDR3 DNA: TGTGCCAGCAGCTCGAGACAGGGGGCGGCCGGGGAGCTGTTTTTT; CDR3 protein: CASSSRQGAAGELFF
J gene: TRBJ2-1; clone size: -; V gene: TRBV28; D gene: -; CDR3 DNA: TGTGCCAGCAGCTTACGGGGGGCGTACAATGAGCAGTTCTTC; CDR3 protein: CASSLRGAYNEQFF
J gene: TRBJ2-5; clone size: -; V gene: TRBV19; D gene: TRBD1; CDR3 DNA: TGTGCCAGTAGTATGGGGGACAGGGGAAGAGAGACCCAGTACTTC; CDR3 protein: CASSMGDRGRETQYF
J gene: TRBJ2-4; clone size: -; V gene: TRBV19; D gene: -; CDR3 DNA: TGTGCCAGTAGTATGTGGTCCGACAGGGCCAAAAACATTCAGTACTTC; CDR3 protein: CASSMWSDRAKNIQYF
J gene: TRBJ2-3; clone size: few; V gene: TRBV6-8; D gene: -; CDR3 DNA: TGTGCCAGCAGTTACTCGATTACCAGCCAAAGTACAGATACGCAGTATTTT; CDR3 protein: CASSYSITSQSTDTQYF
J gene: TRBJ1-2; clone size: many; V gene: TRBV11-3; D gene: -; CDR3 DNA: TGTGCCAGCATCCCTGGGGCTCGGTCGAACGATCTTTATGGCTACACCTTC; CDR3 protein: CASIPGARSNDLYGYTF
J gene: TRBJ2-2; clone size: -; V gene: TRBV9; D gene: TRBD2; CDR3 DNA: TGTGCCAGCAGCGCGACCCCCGGGGGGACCGGGGAGCTGTTTTTT; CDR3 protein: CASSATPGGTGELFF
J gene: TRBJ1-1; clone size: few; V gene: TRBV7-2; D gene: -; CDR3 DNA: TGTGCCAGCAGCTTAATCACGAACACTGAAGCTTTCTTT; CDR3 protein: CASSLITNTEAFF
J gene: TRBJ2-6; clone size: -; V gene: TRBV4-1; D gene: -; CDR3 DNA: TGCGCCAGCAGCCAAGATGGTAGGGCAGAAGTCTTCTCTGGGGCCAACGTCCTGACTTTC; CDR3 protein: CASSQDGRAEVFSGANVLTF